This record covers a single T cell receptor beta chain. As yet, its antigen is unknown. These data originate in a study of blood T cells in healthy people across ages. Notes on the study in general: PBMCs were not sorted, which prevented a conclusive comparison of naive versus antigen-experienced cells.

Next came a second PCR, run for about 6 to 11 cycles, which used a sample-barcoded 5' primer along with a J-beta primer mix. Through a template-switch adaptor with 12 random nucleotides, each cDNA molecule received a tag. One entry per CDR3 protein results from TCRdb running MiXCR on the 5' RACE reads. The sample has about 1,500,000 distinct CDR3 sequences, about 30% seen once; the top ten hold 7.7%. The individuals who served as donors were healthy Caucasians living in Russia, aged about 6 to 95. Donors gave around 10 milliliters of peripheral blood apiece. Sequenced: blood. This clonotype originated in a woman aged 25-40 years in good health.

The CDR3 spells CASSFGVGGDPYF. CDR3 DNA: TGTGCCAGCAGTTTCGGAGTTGGGGGGGATCCGTACTTC. This chain uses TRBV12-3 or TRBV12-4 with TRBJ2-7; TRBD2 aligns across 7 bases. J gave up 12 bases and V 3 bases, and 11 bases lay outside the gene matches. The length of the CDR3 is 13 residues.